A single sample is the source of the 28 T cell receptor beta chains below, sequenced in a study of long-term antiretroviral therapy in people with HIV. Researchers ran immunoSEQ v3.0 at survey level. Clones were read by immunoSEQ multiplex PCR, and TCRdb kept only the in-frame ones, dropping some. The table includes tens of thousands of clones, about 95% detected once. The sample was unsorted PBMCs, taken 3.7 years after starting antiretroviral therapy. The origin of the receptors is a woman aged 45 to 65 with HIV.

This chain connects TRBV30 to TRBJ1-5; a possible D gene is TRBD1 (5 bases). CDR1 and CDR2 from the germline V gene are GTSNPN and SVGIG (reference sequence). CDR3 size: 13 residues. V shed 3 bases and J shed 1 base, with 7 bases lying between them. The CDR3 region is CAWSRESNQPQHF. The DNA of the CDR3 is TGTGCCTGGAGCAGGGAAAGCAATCAGCCCCAGCATTTT.

The V gene is TRBV5-8, the J gene TRBJ2-2; 8 positions match TRBD1. The CDR3 consists of 16 residues. The ends lost 0 bases at V and 5 bases at J; junction bases unmatched: 6. Germline CDR1 reads SGHTS; CDR2 reads YDEGEE. The CDR3 here is CASSLVAGGRTGELFF. Here the CDR3 DNA reads TGTGCCAGCAGCTTGGTTGCAGGGGGCCGGACCGGGGAGCTGTTTTTT.

This sequence joins TRBV6-4 and TRBJ2-1, with 9 bases aligning to TRBD1. The CDR3 extends over 14 amino acids. V gave up 7 bases and J gave up 6 bases; unmatched junction bases: 7. Germline values: CDR1 MRHNA, CDR2 SNTAGT. The CDR3 protein is CASTTGTGSNEQFF. In DNA, the CDR3 is TGTGCCAGCACGACCGGGACAGGGTCCAATGAGCAGTTCTTC.

The chain couples TRBV9 to TRBJ2-2; TRBD2 agrees at 9 bases. Germline CDR1 reads SGDLS; CDR2 reads YYNGEE. The V gene end was trimmed by 3 bases and the J gene end by 5 bases; junction bases not matched to a gene: 8. The CDR3 contains 16 residues. CDR3 in DNA: TGTGCCAGCAGCGCGAGACTAGCGGCCCCTACCGGGGAGCTGTTTTTT. This gives the protein CASSARLAAPTGELFF.

The chain uses TRBV7-3 and TRBJ2-3; D might be TRBD1 or TRBD2, each matching 5 bases. V gave up 3 bases and J gave up 8 bases, with 15 bases separating them. The CDR3 is made up of 14 amino acids. Germline V lookup: CDR1 SGHTA, CDR2 FQGTGA. Written as DNA, the CDR3 is TGTGCCAGCAGCTTCTCCCAGGGAGTGGGTACGCAGTATTTT. Translation: CASSFSQGVGTQYF.

The V gene is TRBV15, the J gene TRBJ2-1; D ambiguous. V gave up 0 bases and J gave up 4 bases, with 10 bases separating them. Germline V gives CDR1 LNHNV, CDR2 YYDKDF (reference sequence). This CDR3 spans 15 amino acids. CDR3 region: CATSRENTLYNEQFF. Here the CDR3 DNA reads TGTGCCACCAGCAGAGAGAATACCCTATACAATGAGCAGTTCTTC.

CDR3 sequence: CASLSPRPGVTQYF. CDR3 nucleotides: TGTGCCAGCCTCTCCCCCCGTCCCGGTGTTACGCAGTATTTT. V and J are TRBV27 and TRBJ2-3, with D unresolved. Germline CDR1 MNHEY, CDR2 SMNVEV (reference sequence). This CDR3 comprises 14 residues. The V and J ends lost 8 bases and 8 bases respectively, with 20 bases between them.

The chain employs TRBV5-6 and TRBJ2-2, with 8 bases lining up with TRBD1. This CDR3 region has 16 residues. Germline loops: CDR1 SGHDT, CDR2 YYEEEE. The V segment lost 4 bases and the J segment 4 bases; nucleotides outside the gene matches: 9. The DNA of the CDR3 is TGTGCCAGCAGCAAAAGAGACAGGGGCGGCACCGGGGAGCTGTTTTTT. As protein: CASSKRDRGGTGELFF.

Only one count was recorded for this clone. V usage is TRBV7-2 and J usage is TRBJ2-1, with TRBD1 matching over 9 bases. CDR1 is SGHTA, CDR2 FQGNSA, per germline. V dropped 6 bases and J dropped 7; count of bases not matched to a gene: 10. CDR3 length equals 15 residues. CDR3 amino acids: CASSRTGTGINEQFF. CDR3 nucleotide sequence: TGTGCCAGCAGTCGGACCGGGACAGGGATAAATGAGCAGTTCTTC.

This chain links TRBV5-1 with TRBJ1-4; TRBD1 agrees at 10 bases. The CDR3 extends over 16 amino acids. The germline CDR1 and CDR2 sequences are SGHRS and YFSETQ. The ends lost 0 bases at V and 4 bases at J; junction bases unmatched: 3. CDR3 coding DNA: TGCGCCAGCAGCTTGGGACAGGGGGCCAATAATGAAAAACTGTTTTTT. Translated, it gives CASSLGQGANNEKLFF.

The chain is built from TRBV5-6 and TRBJ2-1, with TRBD2 identical over 8 bases. The germline gives CDR1 SGHDT, CDR2 YYEEEE. V dropped 0 bases and J dropped 3; count of bases not matched to a gene: 5. CDR3 length: 16 residues. CDR3 coding DNA: TGTGCCAGCAGCTTGGCGGGGCGGGGGGACTACAATGAGCAGTTCTTC. Amino acids: CASSLAGRGDYNEQFF. Looking up the rest from reference TRBV5-6 and TRBJ2-1 gives the full variable domain: DAGVTQSPTHLIKTRGQQVTLRCSPKSGHDTVSWYQQALGQGPQFIFQYYEEEERQRGNFPDRFSGHQFPNYSSELNVNALLLGDSALYLCASSLAGRGDYNEQFFGPGTRLTVL.

J is TRBJ2-6 and V is TRBV5-1, with 9 bases lining up with TRBD2. The CDR3 contains 18 residues. V lost 3 bases to trimming and J lost 4 bases; unmatched junction nucleotides: 11. CDR1 and CDR2 from the germline V gene are SGHRS and YFSETQ. CDR3 in DNA: TGCGCCAGCAGCTCGGGAGCAGCGGGGGGTACCGGGGCCAACGTCCTGACTTTC. The encoded protein is CASSSGAAGGTGANVLTF.

V and J are TRBV29-1 and TRBJ2-6; perhaps D is TRBD1 or TRBD2 (5 bases each). The germline gives CDR1 SQVTM, CDR2 ANQGSEA. There are 16 residues in the CDR3. V dropped 4 bases and J dropped 0 bases, with 13 bases sitting between them. CDR3 region: CSVGGVGSSGANVLTF. The CDR3 nucleotides are TGCAGCGTTGGAGGGGTGGGTTCCTCTGGGGCCAACGTCCTGACTTTC.

The V gene is TRBV19, the J gene TRBJ1-6; D might be TRBD1 (6 bases). The CDR3 covers 13 residues. Trimming took 6 bases from V and 8 from J, leaving 11 bases between them. From germline, CDR1 is LNHDA and CDR2 SQIVND (reference sequence). Written as DNA, the CDR3 is TGTGCCAGTAGCCCGAGGGGGGATTCACCCCTCCACTTT. This gives the protein CASSPRGDSPLHF.

The gene calls are TRBV2 and TRBJ1-6; no firm D call. Germline CDR1 SNHLY, CDR2 FYNNEI. The V and J ends lost 5 bases and 6 bases respectively, with 14 bases between them. The CDR3 is 15 residues long. The CDR3 loop is CASSLSSPLNSPLHF. The CDR3 DNA reads TGTGCCAGCAGTTTATCTTCCCCCCTTAATTCACCCCTCCACTTT.

This chain connects TRBV25-1 to TRBJ1-6; TRBD1 matches 9 bases. CDR1 MGHDK and CDR2 SYGVNS come from the germline V gene. Trimming took 7 bases from V and 5 from J; bases not matched to a gene: 3. This CDR3 has 14 residues. CDR3 DNA sequence: TGTGCCAGCAAGTGGGACAGGGATAATTCACCCCTCCACTTT. Translating gives CASKWDRDNSPLHF.

The chain is built from TRBV5-1 and TRBJ2-5, with D perhaps TRBD1 (6 bases). The CDR3 has 16 amino acids. V lost 4 bases, J lost 4 bases, and 20 bases lay in between. Germline-derived CDR1 and CDR2 are SGHRS and YFSETQ. The CDR3: CASSISQQGRGETQYF. DNA for the CDR3: TGCGCCAGCAGCATATCCCAACAGGGACGGGGAGAGACCCAGTACTTC. Based on the CDR3 plus reference TRBV5-1 and TRBJ2-5, the full variable domain is KAGVTQTPRYLIKTRGQQVTLSCSPISGHRSVSWYQQTPGQGLQFLFEYFSETQRNKGNFPGRFSGRQFSNSRSEMNVSTLELGDSALYLCASSISQQGRGETQYFGPGTRLLVL.

This chain links TRBV6-5 with TRBJ2-1; D gene unclear. The CDR3 has 13 residues. V lost 0 bases and J lost 9, with 9 bases in between. CDR1 is MNHEY, CDR2 SVGAGI, per germline. CDR3 DNA sequence: TGTGCCAGCAGTTACTCGATTGTAGCTGAGCAGTTCTTC. This encodes CASSYSIVAEQFF.

The chain has TRBV29-1 and TRBJ2-5, with D possibly matching TRBD2 (5 bases). The ends were cut back, 4 bases at V and 5 bases at J, with 14 bases in the middle. CDR3 size: 13 residues. The germline CDR1 and CDR2 sequences are SQVTM and ANQGSEA. CDR3 coding DNA: TGCAGCGTTGCCGCACTGCCGGGGGAGACCCAGTACTTC. This codes for CSVAALPGETQYF.

V is TRBV2 and J is TRBJ2-1; D call uncertain. Deletions cut 8 bases from V and 3 bases from J, with 11 bases between. CDR1 is SNHLY and CDR2 is FYNNEI in the germline V gene. The CDR3 consists of 13 residues. The CDR3 bases are TGTGCCAGCCACTTCCAGATCTACAATGAGCAGTTCTTC. This gives the protein CASHFQIYNEQFF.

The sample holds one count of this clone. The V and J genes are TRBV25-1 and TRBJ2-3, with D perhaps matching TRBD2 (6 bases). Germline V CDR1 and CDR2: MGHDK, SYGVNS. V was trimmed by 2 bases and J by 0 bases, leaving 9 bases between them. The CDR3 consists of 15 residues. The CDR3 DNA reads TGTGCCAGCAGTGAAGGGGGGAAGAGCACAGATACGCAGTATTTT. Encoded protein: CASSEGGKSTDTQYF. The whole variable domain, filled in from reference TRBV25-1 and TRBJ2-3, reads EADIYQTPRYLVIGTGKKITLECSQTMGHDKMYWYQQDPGMELHLIHYSYGVNSTEKGDLSSESTVSRIRTEHFPLTLESARPSHTSQYLCASSEGGKSTDTQYFGPGTRLTVL.

The chain is built from TRBV18 and TRBJ2-7; tentatively, D is TRBD2 (7 bases). V lost 3 bases and J 0 bases, leaving 15 bases between the germline ends. CDR1 is KGHSH and CDR2 is LQKENI in the germline V gene. The CDR3 consists of 16 residues. CDR3 nucleotides: TGTGCCAGCTCACCCAAAAGGGGGGGAAGCTCCTACGAGCAGTACTTC. Translated, it gives CASSPKRGGSSYEQYF.

The chain joins TRBV7-2 to TRBJ1-1; D uncertain. CDR1 and CDR2 from the germline V gene are SGHTA and FQGNSA. The CDR3 contains 13 residues. Trimming shortened V by 5 bases and J by 3 bases, and 10 bases separated the two germline ends. This CDR3 reads CASSPGRDTEAFF. CDR3 bases: TGTGCCAGCAGCCCCGGGAGAGACACTGAAGCTTTCTTT.

The chain joins TRBV7-8 to TRBJ2-7; D may be TRBD1 or TRBD2 (5 bases each). Trimming took off 5 bases at V and 6 bases at J, with 17 bases between the two ends. Germline CDR1 reads SGHVS; CDR2 reads FQNEAQ. The CDR3 is made up of 14 amino acids. CDR3 nucleotides: TGTGCCAGCAGCCTGGGACCAGGATGGGGCGAGCAGTACTTC. Translation: CASSLGPGWGEQYF.

The chain couples TRBV7-3 to TRBJ2-3; possibly TRBD2 for D (6 bases). CDR3 length: 13 residues. Germline loops: CDR1 SGHTA, CDR2 FQGTGA. Trimming took off 2 bases at V and 9 bases at J, with 12 bases between the two ends. CDR3 region: CASSLGDSTTQYF. In nucleotides, the CDR3 is TGTGCCAGCAGCTTAGGGGACTCCACAACGCAGTATTTT.

CDR3 in amino acids: CASSLGQGGEQYF. The CDR3 bases are TGTGCCAGCAGCTTAGGACAGGGCGGCGAGCAGTACTTC. The chain joins TRBV7-6 to TRBJ2-7; TRBD1 agrees at 7 bases. The CDR3 contains 13 residues. Per germline, CDR1 SGHVS and CDR2 FNYEAQ. Unmatched junction bases numbered 3, after V lost 1 base and J lost 6 bases.

The CDR3 DNA sequence: TGTGCCAGCAGAGGGGAACCCACAGATACGCAGTATTTT. Translation: CASRGEPTDTQYF. The V and J genes are TRBV13 and TRBJ2-3; tentative D call: TRBD1 (5 bases). CDR3 length: 13 residues. V shed 6 bases and J shed 2 bases, with 9 bases lying between them. CDR1 and CDR2 from the germline V gene are PRHDT and FYEKMQ (reference sequence). The full variable domain, rest sourced from reference TRBV13 and TRBJ2-3, is AAGVIQSPRHLIKEKRETATLKCYPIPRHDTVYWYQQGPGQDPQFLISFYEKMQSDKGSIPDRFSAQQFSDYHSELNMSSLELGDSALYFCASRGEPTDTQYFGPGTRLTVL.

The genes are TRBV6-1 and TRBJ1-4, with TRBD1 matching 9 bases. The ends lost 4 bases at V and 3 bases at J; junction bases unmatched: 6. CDR1 and CDR2 (germline): MNHNS, SASEGT. The CDR3 is 16 amino acids. The CDR3 DNA is TGTGCCAGCAGTGCCAGGGGACAGGGTTCTAATGAAAAACTGTTTTTT. Protein: CASSARGQGSNEKLFF.